One sample yielded the 32 T cell receptor beta chains listed below, sequenced in a study of vaccination and CD4 T cells after COVID-19. An Oncomine TCR Beta short-read assay was used to sequence the DNA from cultured CD4+ T cells. A single record per CDR3 protein comes from TCRdb applying MiXCR to the PCR reads. The data hold over 9,000 distinct CDR3 sequences, with 43% observed a single time. Their specific antigens are unknown. Sample treatment: approximately 9-day PBMC culture with coronavirus spike peptide pools or control peptides (ViraFEST assay). The sample consisted of CD4+ T cells from blood, cultured in vitro. The source is a human donor who had recovered from COVID-19.

This chain joins TRBV30 and TRBJ2-7; the D gene is possibly TRBD2 (6 bases). The CDR3 runs 16 residues. V lost 3 bases to trimming and J lost 1 base, with 19 bases between them. Germline V gene lookup returns CDR1 GTSNPN and CDR2 SVGIG (reference sequence). Here the CDR3 reads CAWRGGDVLFSYEQYF. In DNA, the CDR3 is TGTGCCTGGAGGGGAGGAGATGTACTGTTTTCCTACGAGCAGTACTTC.

V and J are TRBV4-1 and TRBJ1-2; no firm D call. Germline CDR1 and CDR2: MGHRA and YSYEKL. V was clipped by 1 base and J by 4 bases, with 19 bases between them. This CDR3 is built from 17 residues. The CDR3 DNA sequence: TGCGCCAGCAGCCAAGCCTCTCGGGCCGGGCGGAGCTATGGCTACACCTTC. Its translation: CASSQASRAGRSYGYTF.

V and J are TRBV12-3 or TRBV12-4 and TRBJ2-3; D remains ambiguous. V was trimmed by 8 bases and J by 6 bases, leaving 15 bases between them. This CDR3 is built from 13 residues. As DNA, the CDR3 is TGTGCCAGCGGATTATCAGGAGAGGATACGCAGTATTTT. Its translation is CASGLSGEDTQYF.

This chain connects TRBV11-3 to TRBJ2-3, with a weak D call TRBD2 (6 bases). The CDR3 extends over 16 amino acids. In germline, CDR1 is SGHNT, CDR2 YENEEA. Trimming took 5 bases from V and 1 from J, leaving 16 bases between them. The CDR3 is CASSPSWGEGTDTQYF. As DNA, the CDR3 is TGTGCCAGCAGCCCCTCGTGGGGGGAGGGCACAGATACGCAGTATTTT.

Only a few counts were recorded for this clonotype. The chain recombines TRBV12-3 or TRBV12-4 with TRBJ1-1, with a weak D call TRBD1 (6 bases). The CDR3 is 14 residues long. V shed 4 bases and J shed 3 bases, with 12 bases lying between them. This CDR3 reads CASSSLRGDTEAFF. CDR3 coding DNA: TGTGCCAGCAGTTCCCTCAGGGGTGACACTGAAGCTTTCTTT.

This clonotype was detected only a few times. The genes are TRBV20-1 and TRBJ1-4; 8 bases map to TRBD1. This CDR3 is 15 amino acids long. The germline gives CDR1 DFQATT, CDR2 SNEGSKA (reference sequence). Losses at the gene ends were 6 bases for V and 1 base for J; bases not matched to a gene: 7. CDR3 residues: CSARGRGRTNEKLFF. The CDR3 DNA is TGCAGTGCCAGGGGCAGGGGGCGAACTAATGAAAAACTGTTTTTT.

The chain has TRBV7-6 and TRBJ2-2; D gene uncertain. Germline V lookup: CDR1 SGHVS, CDR2 FNYEAQ. Trimming stripped 1 base from V and 0 bases from J, with 3 bases between. This CDR3 has 14 residues. This chain's CDR3 is CASSLEANTGELFF. In DNA, the CDR3 is TGTGCCAGCAGCTTAGAGGCGAACACCGGGGAGCTGTTTTTT.

There are a few counts of this clonotype. The rearrangement links TRBV7-2 to TRBJ2-5; TRBD2 might be the D (5 bases). This CDR3 has 13 residues. Germline V gene lookup returns CDR1 SGHTA and CDR2 FQGNSA. Trimming removed 5 bases from V and 5 bases from J, with 12 bases in between. In DNA form, the CDR3 reads TGTGCCAGCAGCCCAATTGGAGGCGAGACCCAGTACTTC. It translates to CASSPIGGETQYF. The whole variable domain, remainder taken from reference TRBV7-2 and TRBJ2-5, is GAGVSQSPSNKVTEKGKDVELRCDPISGHTALYWYRQSLGQGLEFLIYFQGNSAPDKSGLPSDRFSAERTGGSVSTLTIQRTQQEDSAVYLCASSPIGGETQYFGPGTRLLVL.

This clonotype was detected only a few times. The V and J genes are TRBV30 and TRBJ1-2; D remains unclear. Per germline, CDR1 GTSNPN and CDR2 SVGIG (reference sequence). The CDR3 is made up of 11 amino acids. Deletions cut 8 bases from V and 1 base from J, with 8 bases between. The CDR3 DNA reads TGTGCCGGGCTCCATAACTATGGCTACACCTTC. This codes for CAGLHNYGYTF.

The chain couples TRBV20-1 to TRBJ2-3, with TRBD2 matching 9 bases. Germline-derived CDR1 and CDR2 are DFQATT and SNEGSKA (reference sequence). The CDR3 has 16 residues. Losses at the gene ends were 5 bases for V and 0 bases for J; bases not matched to a gene: 9. CDR3 in amino acids: CSASTSGSSSTDTQYF. In nucleotides, the CDR3 is TGCAGTGCTTCGACTAGCGGTTCCTCCAGCACAGATACGCAGTATTTT.

This clonotype turned up a few times. The chain has TRBV6-1 and TRBJ1-6; the match to TRBD1 covers 10 bases. The length of the CDR3 is 15 residues. Looked up from germline, CDR1 is MNHNS and CDR2 is SASEGT. V shed 6 bases, J shed 9 bases, and the junction held 8 bases outside the gene matches. CDR3 loop: CASSPVGQGFSPLHF. The CDR3 nucleotides read TGTGCCAGCAGCCCGGTGGGACAGGGGTTTTCACCCCTCCACTTT.

This clonotype showed up just a few times. The V call is TRBV30, the J call TRBJ1-5; maybe TRBD1 (6 bases). CDR1 GTSNPN and CDR2 SVGIG come from the germline V gene (reference sequence). CDR3 length: 15 amino acids. Trimming took 1 base from V and 2 from J, leaving 12 bases between them. CDR3 sequence (DNA): TGTGCCTGGAGTGACCCAGGGGTTGGCAATCAGCCCCAGCATTTT. It encodes CAWSDPGVGNQPQHF. Combining the CDR3 with reference TRBV30 and TRBJ1-5 gives the whole variable domain SQTIHQWPATLVQPVGSPLSLECTVEGTSNPNLYWYRQAAGRGLQLLFYSVGIGQISSEVPQNLSASRPQDRQFILSSKKLLLSDSGFYLCAWSDPGVGNQPQHFGDGTRLSIL.

This clonotype has only a few counts. The chain carries TRBV10-3 and TRBJ1-2; a possible D gene is TRBD1 (5 bases). The ends were cut back, 3 bases at V and 3 bases at J, with 11 bases in the middle. Germline loops: CDR1 ENHRY, CDR2 SYGVKD. CDR3 length: 14 amino acids. This chain's CDR3 is CAISDQGMDYGYTF. DNA of the CDR3: TGTGCCATCAGTGATCAGGGAATGGACTATGGCTACACCTTC.

This clonotype was picked up one time. One end of the junction fails to match germline, which may point to a read error. This sequence joins TRBV5-5 and TRBJ1-5; tentatively, D is TRBD1 (5 bases). Germline V gene lookup returns CDR1 SGHKS and CDR2 YYEKEE (reference sequence). The CDR3 extends over 18 amino acids. The CDR3 region is CASSYERSEGRGNQSQHF. Here the CDR3 DNA reads TGTGCCAGCAGCTACGAACGGAGTGAGGGAAGGGGCAATCAGTCCCAGCATTTT.

This clonotype was recorded a few times. The chain has TRBV7-6 and TRBJ1-5, with a weak D call TRBD1 (6 bases). The CDR3 covers 16 residues. Per the germline V gene, CDR1 is SGHVS and CDR2 is FNYEAQ. V lost 5 bases and J 8 bases, leaving 22 bases between the germline ends. The CDR3 DNA follows: TGTGCCAGCAGCCTACTGGGGGCAGGGGCCCAGGAGCCCCAGCATTTT. Protein: CASSLLGAGAQEPQHF.

The chain has TRBV19 and TRBJ1-6, with D possibly matching TRBD1 (6 bases). The CDR3 has 16 amino acids. Germline-derived CDR1 and CDR2 are LNHDA and SQIVND (reference sequence). Between the trimmed V and J ends, which lost 5 bases and 5 bases, there was a span of 16 bases. The CDR3 reads CASSLWWGPDNSPLHF. CDR3 DNA: TGTGCCAGTAGTCTCTGGTGGGGGCCAGATAATTCACCCCTCCACTTT.

This sequence joins TRBV3-1 and TRBJ1-1; D is undetermined. Germline CDR1 and CDR2: LGHDT and YNNKEL (reference sequence). With 0 bases removed from V and 1 base from J, the gap between germline ends came to 12 bases. The CDR3 is 16 amino acids. The CDR3 spells CASSQDGQMANTEAFF. CDR3 coding DNA: TGTGCCAGCAGCCAAGATGGGCAGATGGCGAACACTGAAGCTTTCTTT. Using reference TRBV3-1 and TRBJ1-1 for the parts outside the CDR3, the full variable domain is DTAVSQTPKYLVTQMGNDKSIKCEQNLGHDTMYWYKQDSKKFLKIMFSYNNKELIINETVPNRFSPKSPDKAHLNLHINSLELGDSAVYFCASSQDGQMANTEAFFGQGTRLTVV.

The chain combines TRBV6-1 with TRBJ1-5, with no clear D. The CDR3 runs to 13 residues. Trimming cost V 3 bases and J 1 base, with 4 bases left between them. Germline V lookup: CDR1 MNHNS, CDR2 SASEGT. CDR3 DNA sequence: TGTGCCAGCAGTGATGTCAGCAATCAGCCCCAGCATTTT. Translated: CASSDVSNQPQHF.

This clonotype was detected only a few times. The rearrangement links TRBV12-3 or TRBV12-4 to TRBJ1-3, with a weak D call TRBD1 (5 bases). Trimming shortened V by 1 base and J by 3 bases, and 10 bases separated the two germline ends. This CDR3 has 15 amino acids. DNA for the CDR3: TGTGCCAGCAGTTTAGACCCGGGGGTTGGAAACACCATATATTTT. Its protein is CASSLDPGVGNTIYF.

This clonotype was seen more than once but under ten times. This chain links TRBV6-2 or TRBV6-3 with TRBJ1-5; a possible D gene is TRBD1 (5 bases). Germline V lookup: CDR1 MNHEY, CDR2 SVGEGT. The CDR3 is 13 amino acids. Trimming left V 6 bases short and J 11 bases short, with 17 bases between. The CDR3 is CASRRDRLGAQHF. The DNA for the CDR3 is TGTGCCAGCAGACGGGACCGACTAGGGGCCCAGCATTTT.

V gene TRBV6-1 combines with J gene TRBJ1-5; tentative D call: TRBD1 (5 bases). The CDR3 runs 14 residues. Trimming took 6 bases from V and 5 from J, leaving 14 bases between them. Looked up from germline, CDR1 is MNHNS and CDR2 is SASEGT. DNA of the CDR3: TGTGCCAGCAGCGATACAGGTGGGGATCAGCCCCAGCATTTT. Its translation: CASSDTGGDQPQHF.

The gene calls are TRBV20-1 and TRBJ1-3, with D perhaps TRBD1 (6 bases). Germline loops: CDR1 DFQATT, CDR2 SNEGSKA (reference sequence). The V gene lost 0 bases and the J gene lost 2 bases, with 11 bases spanning the gap. The CDR3 is 15 residues long. As DNA, the CDR3 is TGCAGTGCTAGAGATCCCGGGGGCCCTGGAAACACCATATATTTT. Translated: CSARDPGGPGNTIYF.

The chain is built from TRBV11-3 and TRBJ2-5; D is unclear. CDR1 SGHNT and CDR2 YENEEA come from the germline V gene. The CDR3 covers 15 residues. V lost 0 bases, J lost 2 bases, and 10 bases lay in between. The CDR3 spells CASSLDGKIQETQYF. The CDR3 DNA reads as TGTGCCAGCAGCTTAGACGGCAAGATACAAGAGACCCAGTACTTC. The whole variable domain, filled in from reference TRBV11-3 and TRBJ2-5, reads EAGVVQSPRYKIIEKKQPVAFWCNPISGHNTLYWYLQNLGQGPELLIRYENEEAVDDSQLPKDRFSAERLKGVDSTLKIQPAELGDSAVYLCASSLDGKIQETQYFGPGTRLLVL.

The chain couples TRBV14 to TRBJ2-5; D remains ambiguous. Trimming took off 4 bases at V and 2 bases at J, with 2 bases between the two ends. The V gene's germline CDR1 is SGHDN and CDR2 FVKESK. The length of the CDR3 is 11 residues. The CDR3: CASSRQETQYF. The CDR3 coding sequence is TGTGCCAGCAGCCGACAAGAGACCCAGTACTTC. The entire variable domain, with the rest obtained from reference TRBV14 and TRBJ2-5, is as follows: EAGVTQFPSHSVIEKGQTVTLRCDPISGHDNLYWYRRVMGKEIKFLLHFVKESKQDESGMPNNRFLAERTGGTYSTLKVQPAELEDSGVYFCASSRQETQYFGPGTRLLVL.

V usage is TRBV6-2 or TRBV6-3 and J usage is TRBJ2-5; 11 nucleotides agree with TRBD2. The CDR3 loop spans 15 amino acids. The germline V gene encodes CDR1 MNHEY and CDR2 SVGEGT. V was pared by 8 bases and J by 1 base, with 6 bases of the junction left unmatched. The CDR3 protein is CASRPSGGFQETQYF. The DNA of the CDR3 is TGTGCCAGCCGGCCTAGCGGGGGGTTCCAAGAGACCCAGTACTTC.

Only one count was recorded for this clonotype. The chain employs TRBV9 and TRBJ1-1; 7 bases are a match to TRBD1. The CDR3 runs 13 residues. With V trimmed by 5 bases and J by 11 bases, 12 bases remained unmatched. CDR1 is SGDLS and CDR2 is YYNGEE in the germline V gene. DNA of the CDR3: TGTGCCAGCAGTGCCACAGGGGCGGAGAGTGCTTTCTTT. Translating it yields CASSATGAESAFF.

The J gene is TRBJ2-5, the V gene TRBV7-9; 7 positions agree with TRBD1. The V gene's germline CDR1 is SEHNR and CDR2 FQNEAQ (reference sequence). The CDR3 has 19 residues. V lost 0 bases, J lost 6 bases, and 19 bases stayed unmatched. The CDR3 DNA follows: TGTGCCAGCAGCTTAGCGCCCTGGGGGCGACAGGGACCCCGAAAGACCCAGTACTTC. Translated, it gives CASSLAPWGRQGPRKTQYF.

J is TRBJ2-3 and V is TRBV6-1; 11 positions match TRBD2. CDR1 is MNHNS and CDR2 is SASEGT in the germline V gene. V shed 5 bases and J 5 bases; nucleotides not matched to a gene: 15. The CDR3 length is 18 residues. CDR3 in amino acids: CASSRHIVSGGEGDTQYF. Written as DNA, the CDR3 is TGTGCCAGCAGTCGGCACATTGTTAGCGGGGGGGAGGGAGATACGCAGTATTTT.

The chain is built from TRBV19 and TRBJ2-2; tentatively, D is TRBD1 (5 bases). Per germline, CDR1 LNHDA and CDR2 SQIVND (reference sequence). The CDR3 has 16 amino acids. V was trimmed by 5 bases and J by 5 bases, leaving 18 bases between them. The CDR3 protein is CASSPPAGMVTGELFF. CDR3 sequence (DNA): TGTGCCAGTAGTCCCCCGGCAGGGATGGTGACCGGGGAGCTGTTTTTT.

The chain carries TRBV18 and TRBJ2-5, with a tentative D call TRBD2 (5 bases). Between the trimmed V and J ends, which lost 3 bases and 7 bases, there was a span of 24 bases. CDR3 length equals 17 residues. Germline CDR1 KGHSH, CDR2 LQKENI. The CDR3 sequence: CASSPAGQGRGLGTQYF. DNA for the CDR3: TGTGCCAGCTCACCTGCCGGCCAAGGCAGAGGGTTAGGGACCCAGTACTTC.

This clonotype is judged medium-sized (0.01 to 0.1%). V is TRBV30 and J is TRBJ1-2, with TRBD1 identical over 7 bases. The CDR3 consists of 12 residues. The germline V gene has CDR1 GTSNPN and CDR2 SVGIG (reference sequence). V lost 2 bases and J lost 6; bases outside the gene matches: 3. CDR3 loop: CAWSSRGHGYTF. The DNA of the CDR3 is TGTGCCTGGAGTTCTAGGGGGCATGGCTACACCTTC.

V and J are TRBV7-2 and TRBJ1-2; possibly TRBD1 for D (5 bases). This CDR3 is built from 13 residues. The V end was cut by 5 bases, the J end by 3 bases, with 10 bases between. The germline gives CDR1 SGHTA, CDR2 FQGNSA. The CDR3 spells CASSADSHYGYTF. The CDR3 DNA sequence: TGTGCCAGCAGCGCCGACAGCCACTATGGCTACACCTTC.